The text below deals with one TCR beta chain. As yet, its antigen is unknown. These data belong to a study of cytomegalovirus exposure and HLA in healthy donors. Researchers ran the PCR with 60 Vbeta and 13 Jbeta primers. Measured with immunoSEQ multiplex PCR; TCRdb has only the in-frame clones, and not every one. Of roughly 130,000 clones in the sample, around 80% were seen once. General study points: When a later analysis compared HLA-associated TCR beta chains with equally common others, the HLA-associated chains turned out to be more clonally expanded and to have lower generation probabilities. As a later analysis showed, several of the most significant clusters appeared to be linked to common viral pathogens.

This TCR came from a man aged 30-40 years in good health and CMV-seronegative. The specimen was PBMCs.

In DNA, the CDR3 is TGCGCCAGCAGCTTGGGACAGGCATCAGATACGCAGTATTTT. This codes for CASSLGQASDTQYF. The chain joins TRBV5-1 to TRBJ2-3; perhaps TRBD1 as D (6 bases). CDR1 is SGHRS and CDR2 is YFSETQ in the germline V gene. The CDR3 contains 14 residues. The V end was cut by 0 bases, the J end by 4 bases, with 9 bases between.